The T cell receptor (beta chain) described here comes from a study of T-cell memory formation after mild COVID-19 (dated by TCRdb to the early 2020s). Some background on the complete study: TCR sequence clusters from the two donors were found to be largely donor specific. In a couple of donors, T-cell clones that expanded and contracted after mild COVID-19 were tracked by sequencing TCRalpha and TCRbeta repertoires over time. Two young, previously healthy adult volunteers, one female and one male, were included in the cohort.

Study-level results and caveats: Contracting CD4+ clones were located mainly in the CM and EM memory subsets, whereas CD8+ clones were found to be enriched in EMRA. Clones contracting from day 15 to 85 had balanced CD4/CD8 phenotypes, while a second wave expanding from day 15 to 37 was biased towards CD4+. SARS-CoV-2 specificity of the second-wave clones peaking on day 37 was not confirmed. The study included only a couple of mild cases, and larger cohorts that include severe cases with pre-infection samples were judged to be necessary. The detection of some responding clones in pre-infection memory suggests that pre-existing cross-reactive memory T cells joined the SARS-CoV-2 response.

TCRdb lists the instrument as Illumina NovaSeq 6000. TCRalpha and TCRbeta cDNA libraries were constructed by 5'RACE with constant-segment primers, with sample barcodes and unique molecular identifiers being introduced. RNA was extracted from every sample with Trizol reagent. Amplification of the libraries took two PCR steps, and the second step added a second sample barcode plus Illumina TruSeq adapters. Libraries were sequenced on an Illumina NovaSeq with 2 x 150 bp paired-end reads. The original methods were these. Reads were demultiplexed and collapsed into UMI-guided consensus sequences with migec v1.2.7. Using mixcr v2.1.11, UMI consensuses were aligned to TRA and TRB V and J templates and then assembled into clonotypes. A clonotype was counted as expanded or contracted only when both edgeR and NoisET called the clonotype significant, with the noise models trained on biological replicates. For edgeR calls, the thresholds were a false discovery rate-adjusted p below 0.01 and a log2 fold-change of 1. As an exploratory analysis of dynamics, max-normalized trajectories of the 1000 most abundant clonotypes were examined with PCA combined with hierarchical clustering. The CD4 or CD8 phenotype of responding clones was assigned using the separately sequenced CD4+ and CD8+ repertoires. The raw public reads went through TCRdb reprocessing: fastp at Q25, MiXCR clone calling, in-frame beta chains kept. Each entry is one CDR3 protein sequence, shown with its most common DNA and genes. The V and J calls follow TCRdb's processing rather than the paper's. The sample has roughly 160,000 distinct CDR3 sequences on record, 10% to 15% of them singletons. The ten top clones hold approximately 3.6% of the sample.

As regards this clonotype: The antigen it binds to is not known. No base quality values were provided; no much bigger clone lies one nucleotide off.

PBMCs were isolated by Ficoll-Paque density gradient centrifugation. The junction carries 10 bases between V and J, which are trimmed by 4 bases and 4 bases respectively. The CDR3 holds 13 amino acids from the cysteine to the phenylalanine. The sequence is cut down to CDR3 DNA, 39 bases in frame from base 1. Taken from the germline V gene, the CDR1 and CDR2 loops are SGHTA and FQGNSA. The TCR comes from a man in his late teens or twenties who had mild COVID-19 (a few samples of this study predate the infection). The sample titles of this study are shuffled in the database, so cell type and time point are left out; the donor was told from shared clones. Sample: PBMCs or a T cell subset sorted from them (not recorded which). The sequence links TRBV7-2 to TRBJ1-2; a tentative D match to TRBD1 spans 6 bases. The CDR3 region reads CASSSDRLYGYTF. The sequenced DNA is TGTGCCAGCAGCTCGGACAGACTCTATGGCTACACCTTC.